This T cell receptor (beta chain) was recorded in a study of STAT3 mutations in large granular lymphocyte leukemia. Concerning this clone: Its antigen remains unknown.

Average productive template count per sample was 35,000 to 50,000. Sequencing used immunoSEQ multiplex PCR; TCRdb keeps in-frame clones, though not all of them. The profile shows roughly 9,400 clones, more than 85% of them singletons. General observations from the study: Every T-cell large granular lymphocyte leukemia patient had at least one immunodominant TCR beta clonotype.

This CDR3 comprises 16 residues. Germline V lookup: CDR1 SQVTM, CDR2 ANQGSEA. V lost 6 bases, J lost 4 bases, and 14 bases stayed unmatched. V usage is TRBV29-1 and J usage is TRBJ2-7; 11 bases agree with TRBD1. Sequencing was performed on peripheral blood mononuclear cells. This sequence was found in a man aged 55 to 70 with T-cell large granular lymphocyte leukemia. Some clones in this sample may be carry-over from other donors' samples. The CDR3: CSVIPLAGTGGYEQYF. In DNA, the CDR3 is TGCAGCGTCATTCCACTAGCCGGGACAGGGGGTTACGAGCAGTACTTC.